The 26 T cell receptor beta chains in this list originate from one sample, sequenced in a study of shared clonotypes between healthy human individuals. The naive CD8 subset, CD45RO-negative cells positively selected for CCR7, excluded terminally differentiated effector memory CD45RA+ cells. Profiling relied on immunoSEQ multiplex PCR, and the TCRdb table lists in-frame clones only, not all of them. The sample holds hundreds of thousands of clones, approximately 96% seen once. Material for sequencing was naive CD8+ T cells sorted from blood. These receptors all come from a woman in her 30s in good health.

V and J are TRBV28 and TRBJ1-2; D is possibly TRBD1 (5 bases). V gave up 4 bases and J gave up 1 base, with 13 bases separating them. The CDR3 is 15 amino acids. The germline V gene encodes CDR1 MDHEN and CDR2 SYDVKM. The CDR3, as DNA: TGTGCCAGCAGTTCTCAGGGAGGATATAACTATGGCTACACCTTC. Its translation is CASSSQGGYNYGYTF.

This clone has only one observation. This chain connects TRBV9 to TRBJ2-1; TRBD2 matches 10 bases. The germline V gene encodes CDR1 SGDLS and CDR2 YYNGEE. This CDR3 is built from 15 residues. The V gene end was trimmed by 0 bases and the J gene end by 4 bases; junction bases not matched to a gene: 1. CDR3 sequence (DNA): TGTGCCAGCAGCGTAGTTAGCGGGGGGTACAATGAGCAGTTCTTC. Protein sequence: CASSVVSGGYNEQFF.

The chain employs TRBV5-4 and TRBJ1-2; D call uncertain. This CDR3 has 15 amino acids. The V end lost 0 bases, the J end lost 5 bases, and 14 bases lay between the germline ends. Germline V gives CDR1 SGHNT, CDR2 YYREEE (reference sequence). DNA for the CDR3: TGTGCCAGCAGCTTGGAGGCCAGCCGGACGTATGGCTACACCTTC. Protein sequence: CASSLEASRTYGYTF.

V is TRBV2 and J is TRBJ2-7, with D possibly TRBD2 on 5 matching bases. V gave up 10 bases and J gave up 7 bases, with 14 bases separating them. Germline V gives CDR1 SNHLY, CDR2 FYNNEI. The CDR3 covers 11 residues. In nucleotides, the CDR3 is TGTGCCATCTTGGTGGGAGAAGAGCAGTACTTC. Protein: CAILVGEEQYF.

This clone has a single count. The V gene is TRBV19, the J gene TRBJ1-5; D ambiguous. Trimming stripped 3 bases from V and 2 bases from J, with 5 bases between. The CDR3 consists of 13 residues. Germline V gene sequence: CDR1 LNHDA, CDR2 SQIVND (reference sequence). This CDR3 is CASSIVGNQPQHF. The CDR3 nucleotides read TGTGCCAGTAGTATTGTGGGCAATCAGCCCCAGCATTTT. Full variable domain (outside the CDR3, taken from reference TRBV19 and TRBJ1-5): DGGITQSPKYLFRKEGQNVTLSCEQNLNHDAMYWYRQDPGQGLRLIYYSQIVNDFQKGDIAEGYSVSREKKESFPLTVTSAQKNPTAFYLCASSIVGNQPQHFGDGTRLSIL.

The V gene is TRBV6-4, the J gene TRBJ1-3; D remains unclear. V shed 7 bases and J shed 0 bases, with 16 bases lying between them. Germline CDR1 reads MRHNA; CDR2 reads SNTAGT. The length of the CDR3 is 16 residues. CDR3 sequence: CASTQEYTLSGNTIYF. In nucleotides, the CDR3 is TGTGCCAGCACCCAAGAGTACACCCTCTCTGGAAACACCATATATTTT.

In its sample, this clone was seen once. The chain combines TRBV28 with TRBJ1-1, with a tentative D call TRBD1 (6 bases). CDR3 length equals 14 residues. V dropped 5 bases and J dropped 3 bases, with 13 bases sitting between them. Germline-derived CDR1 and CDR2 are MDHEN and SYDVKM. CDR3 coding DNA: TGTGCCAGCAGTCTCATTAGGGGGTACACTGAAGCTTTCTTT. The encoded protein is CASSLIRGYTEAFF.

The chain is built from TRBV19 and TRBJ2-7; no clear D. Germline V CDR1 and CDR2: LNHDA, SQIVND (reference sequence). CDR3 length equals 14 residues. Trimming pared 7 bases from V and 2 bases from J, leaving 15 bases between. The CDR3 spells CASKLRGETYEQYF. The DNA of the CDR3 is TGTGCCAGTAAACTAAGAGGAGAAACCTACGAGCAGTACTTC.

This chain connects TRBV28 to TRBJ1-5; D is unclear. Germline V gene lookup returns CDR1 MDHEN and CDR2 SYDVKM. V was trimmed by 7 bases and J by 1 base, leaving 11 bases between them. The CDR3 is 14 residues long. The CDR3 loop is CASNMDGSNQPQHF. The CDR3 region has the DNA TGTGCCAGCAACATGGACGGAAGCAATCAGCCCCAGCATTTT.

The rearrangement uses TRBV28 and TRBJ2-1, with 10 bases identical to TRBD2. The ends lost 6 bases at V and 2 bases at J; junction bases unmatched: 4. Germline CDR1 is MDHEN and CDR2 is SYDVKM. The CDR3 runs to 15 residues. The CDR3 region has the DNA TGTGCCAGCAGAGATACTAGCGGGGCCTACAATGAGCAGTTCTTC. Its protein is CASRDTSGAYNEQFF.

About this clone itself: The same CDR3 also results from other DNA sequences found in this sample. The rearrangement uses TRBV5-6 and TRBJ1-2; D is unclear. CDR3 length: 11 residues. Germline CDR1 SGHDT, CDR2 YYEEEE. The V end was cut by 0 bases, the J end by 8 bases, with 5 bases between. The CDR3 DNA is TGTGCCAGCAGCTTGGGCGGCGGCTACACCTTC. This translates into CASSLGGGYTF.

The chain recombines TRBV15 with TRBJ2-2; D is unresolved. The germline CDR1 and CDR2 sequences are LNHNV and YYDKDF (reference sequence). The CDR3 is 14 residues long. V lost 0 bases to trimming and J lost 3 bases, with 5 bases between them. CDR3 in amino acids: CATSREGYTGELFF. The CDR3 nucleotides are TGTGCCACCAGCAGAGAGGGGTACACCGGGGAGCTGTTTTTT. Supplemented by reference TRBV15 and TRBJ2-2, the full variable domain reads DAMVIQNPRYQVTQFGKPVTLSCSQTLNHNVMYWYQQKSSQAPKLLFHYYDKDFNNEADTPDNFQSRRPNTSFCFLDIRSPGLGDTAMYLCATSREGYTGELFFGEGSRLTVL.

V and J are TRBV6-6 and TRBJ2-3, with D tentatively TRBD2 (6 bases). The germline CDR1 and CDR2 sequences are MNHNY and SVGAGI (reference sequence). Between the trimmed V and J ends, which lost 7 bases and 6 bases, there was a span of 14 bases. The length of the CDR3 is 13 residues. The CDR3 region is CASTTPRGDTQYF. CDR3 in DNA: TGTGCCAGCACCACCCCGCGGGGTGATACGCAGTATTTT.

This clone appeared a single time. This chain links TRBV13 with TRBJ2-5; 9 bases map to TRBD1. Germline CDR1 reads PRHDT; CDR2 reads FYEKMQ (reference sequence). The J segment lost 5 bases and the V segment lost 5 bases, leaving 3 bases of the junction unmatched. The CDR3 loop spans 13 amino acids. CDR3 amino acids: CASSTGGRETQYF. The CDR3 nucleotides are TGTGCCAGCAGCACAGGGGGCAGGGAGACCCAGTACTTC.

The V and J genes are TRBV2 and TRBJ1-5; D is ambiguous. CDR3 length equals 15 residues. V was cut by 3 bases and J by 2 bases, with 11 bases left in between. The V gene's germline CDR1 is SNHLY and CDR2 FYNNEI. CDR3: CASSESAMGNQPQHF. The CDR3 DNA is TGTGCCAGCAGTGAGTCCGCGATGGGCAATCAGCCCCAGCATTTT.

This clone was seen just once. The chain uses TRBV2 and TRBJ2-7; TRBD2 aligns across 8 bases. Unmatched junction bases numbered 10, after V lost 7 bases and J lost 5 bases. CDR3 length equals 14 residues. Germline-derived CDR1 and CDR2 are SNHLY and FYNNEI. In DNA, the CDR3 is TGTGCCAGCAACCCCAGCGGGAGTCCCCACGAGCAGTACTTC. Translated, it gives CASNPSGSPHEQYF.

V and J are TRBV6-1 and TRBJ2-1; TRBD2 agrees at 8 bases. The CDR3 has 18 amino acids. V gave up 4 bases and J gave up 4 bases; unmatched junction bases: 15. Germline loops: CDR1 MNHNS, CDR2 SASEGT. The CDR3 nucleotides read TGTGCCAGCAGTGGACACACCACTGAGCGGGAGAGATACAATGAGCAGTTCTTC. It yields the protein CASSGHTTERERYNEQFF.

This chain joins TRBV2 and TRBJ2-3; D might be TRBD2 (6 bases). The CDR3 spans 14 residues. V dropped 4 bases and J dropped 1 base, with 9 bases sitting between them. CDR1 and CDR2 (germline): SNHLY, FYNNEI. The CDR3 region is CASSGEARTDTQYF. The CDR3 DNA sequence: TGTGCCAGCAGTGGGGAGGCCCGCACAGATACGCAGTATTTT.

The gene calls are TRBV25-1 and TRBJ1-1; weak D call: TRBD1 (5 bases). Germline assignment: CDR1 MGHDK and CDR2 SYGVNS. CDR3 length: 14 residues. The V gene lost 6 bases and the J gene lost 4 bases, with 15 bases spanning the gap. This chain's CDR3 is CASSSFGGATEAFF. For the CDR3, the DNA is TGTGCCAGCAGCAGCTTTGGTGGGGCCACTGAAGCTTTCTTT.

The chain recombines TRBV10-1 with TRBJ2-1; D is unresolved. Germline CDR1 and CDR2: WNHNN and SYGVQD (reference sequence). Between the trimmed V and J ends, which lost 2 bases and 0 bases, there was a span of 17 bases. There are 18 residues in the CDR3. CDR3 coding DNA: TGCGCCAGCAGTGAGGGCCCCATTAACTCGTTCTCCTACAATGAGCAGTTCTTC. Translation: CASSEGPINSFSYNEQFF.

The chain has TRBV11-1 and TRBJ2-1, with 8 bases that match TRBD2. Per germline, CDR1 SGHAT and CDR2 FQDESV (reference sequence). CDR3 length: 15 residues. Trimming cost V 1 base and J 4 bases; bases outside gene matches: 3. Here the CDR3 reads CASSLEGLGYNEQFF. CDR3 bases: TGTGCCAGCAGCTTAGAGGGACTAGGATACAATGAGCAGTTCTTC.

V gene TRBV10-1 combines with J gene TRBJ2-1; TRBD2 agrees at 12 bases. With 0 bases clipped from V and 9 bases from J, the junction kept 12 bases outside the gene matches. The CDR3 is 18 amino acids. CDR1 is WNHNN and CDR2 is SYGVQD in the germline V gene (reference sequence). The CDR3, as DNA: TGCGCCAGCAGTGAGTCGATACCACCTAGCGGGAGGGCCGGTGAGCAGTTCTTC. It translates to CASSESIPPSGRAGEQFF.

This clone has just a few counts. The CDR3 DNA is TGCGCCAGCAGCCAAGTTTATGCTTACGAGCAGTACTTC. The encoded protein is CASSQVYAYEQYF. The chain couples TRBV4-1 to TRBJ2-7, with no clear D. The CDR3 totals 13 residues. V was clipped by 1 base and J by 4 bases, with 8 bases between them. Germline CDR1 reads MGHRA; CDR2 reads YSYEKL.

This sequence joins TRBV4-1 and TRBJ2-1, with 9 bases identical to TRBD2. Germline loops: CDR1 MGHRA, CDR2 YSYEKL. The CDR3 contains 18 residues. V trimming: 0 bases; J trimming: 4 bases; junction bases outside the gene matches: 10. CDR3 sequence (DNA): TGCGCCAGCAGCCAAGACCCAGCGGGAGGCCCCCTTTACAATGAGCAGTTCTTC. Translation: CASSQDPAGGPLYNEQFF.

For the CDR3, the DNA is TGTGCCAGCAGCTTAGGGGGACAGGGCACAGATACGCAGTATTTT. Protein product: CASSLGGQGTDTQYF. V is TRBV7-8 and J is TRBJ2-3; 8 nucleotides agree with TRBD1. This CDR3 region has 15 residues. V was pared by 1 base and J by 1 base, with 1 base of the junction left unmatched. CDR1 is SGHVS, CDR2 FQNEAQ, per germline. Full variable domain (missing parts from reference TRBV7-8 and TRBJ2-3): GAGVSQSPRYKVAKRGQDVALRCDPISGHVSLFWYQQALGQGPEFLTYFQNEAQLDKSGLPSDRFFAERPEGSVSTLKIQRTQQEDSAVYLCASSLGGQGTDTQYFGPGTRLTVL.

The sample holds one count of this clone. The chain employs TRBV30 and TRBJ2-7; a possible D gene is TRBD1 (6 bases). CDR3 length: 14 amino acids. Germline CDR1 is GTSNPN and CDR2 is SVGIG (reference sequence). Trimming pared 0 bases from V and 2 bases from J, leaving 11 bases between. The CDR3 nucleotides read TGTGCCTGGAGTGTACAGGGTCCTCCCTACGAGCAGTACTTC. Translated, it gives CAWSVQGPPYEQYF.